This T cell receptor (beta chain) originates from a study of blood T cells in healthy people across ages (dated by TCRdb to about 2015). As for the study more broadly: In model experiments, template switching captured about one uniquely barcoded TCR beta cDNA molecule for every two T cells. For two donors (one aged 18 to 30 and one aged 80 or older), the study analyzed two additional independent replicas of 1 million unique cDNA reads from the same blood draw. To avoid experimental bias, donors of different ages were spread randomly across the sequencing lanes. The donors were split into four age groups: young (average about 15 years), middle-aged (roughly 40), aged (about 56) and long-lived (more than 80). Age-related changes in TCR beta repertoire diversity were measured in the study by deep sequencing normalized with unique cDNA molecular identifiers.

Libraries came from 5' RACE. A second PCR of roughly 6 to 11 cycles was performed with a sample-barcoded 5' primer and a J-beta primer mix. A unique molecular identifier was introduced onto each TCR beta cDNA molecule by a template-switch 5' adaptor carrying 12 random nucleotides. Each sample yielded at least 2.5 million CDR3-containing paired-end reads. First-strand cDNA synthesis was performed from all RNA using the Mint cDNA synthesis kit, with priming by a TRBC-specific oligonucleotide. All cDNA was treated with uracil-DNA glycosylase and then went through a first 18-cycle PCR with the universal primers M1SS and BC2_uni_R. The paper's processing steps were these. For normalization, 1 million high-quality reads, each with a distinct molecular identifier, were randomly selected from each sample. Instead of being binned into consensus sequences, reads with shared molecular identifiers were discarded. MiTCR, set to a Q25 quality threshold and the strictest error-elimination algorithm, was used for CDR3 identification, clonotype clustering and error correction. Lower-bound total TCR beta diversity was estimated with a nonparametric unseen species model using Euler transformation. TCRdb cleaned the public reads at Q25 with fastp, built clones with MiXCR and kept in-frame beta chains. A single entry per CDR3 protein holds the most common genes and DNA from its merged rows. Here the V and J calls rest on TCRdb's processing, not on the authors' analysis. The sample table shows approximately 2,000,000 distinct CDR3 sequences, and 35% to 50% are seen once. Of the sample, 23% falls within the top ten clones.

Its CDR3 holds 14 amino acids, cysteine through phenylalanine. The only DNA kept is the CDR3, 42 bases in frame from the first base. The germline V gene (reference sequence) supplies CDR1 LNHDA and CDR2 SQIVND. V is reduced by 5 bases and J by 5 bases, leaving a spacing of 14 bases between them. This clonotype turned up a few times. It has no known antigen specificity. Base-call qualities are not available, and no considerably larger clone is one nucleotide away. The paper's findings and limits, for the study overall: Because profiling used bulk unsorted PBMCs, naive and antigen-experienced compartments could not be compared conclusively. Because donor CMV infection status was unknown, age-related changes in expanded clonotypes were potentially confounded. There was a strong correlation between observed TCR beta diversity and the percentage of naive T cells measured by flow cytometry. Compared with the aged group, the long-lived group had more naive CD4+ T cells, fewer expanded clones and increased TCR diversity, a pattern suggesting age selection. As age increased, observed TCR beta diversity per million T cells dropped in a roughly linear way, and a significant reduction was already evident by age roughly 40. Total diversity estimates from one million sequenced T cells were considered lower bounds and underestimates.

The donors were roughly 40 Caucasian individuals from Russia, aged roughly 6 to 100 years, who were systemically healthy. Roughly 9 milliliters of peripheral blood were drawn from each donor into EDTA-treated Vacutainer tubes. PBMCs were isolated by Ficoll-Paque density-gradient centrifugation, with at least 6 million obtained per sample. Total RNA was extracted from PBMCs with Trizol reagent, with at least 5 micrograms obtained per sample. The percentages of naive CD45RAhigh/CD27high T cells were determined by flow cytometry on a PBMC aliquot from every donor. The rearrangement combines TRBV19 with TRBJ2-3; no D gene can be assigned with confidence. This receptor was taken from a human donor in good health. Specimen: blood. The nucleotides are TGTGCCAGTAGTCCCGACCTTTGGGGAGATACGCAGTATTTT. Its translation reads: CASSPDLWGDTQYF.